This passage covers 14 T cell receptor beta chains from one sample sequenced in a study of blood T cell repertoires in COVID-19. Assay used: immunoSEQ multiplex PCR; TCRdb lists only in-frame clones, some missing. The sample has around 200,000 clones, around 89% seen once. What was sequenced was PBMCs or T cells enriched from blood (not recorded which). The origin of the receptors is a man younger than 45 who had recovered from COVID-19.

The genes are TRBV24-1 and TRBJ2-1; the match to TRBD2 covers 10 bases. Germline V gene data show CDR1 as KGHDR and CDR2 as SFDVKD. The V and J ends lost 3 bases and 2 bases, in that order; junction bases with no gene match: 12. CDR3 length: 19 amino acids. This CDR3 is CATSDTRVAGGLTYNEQFF. The CDR3 nucleotides are TGTGCCACCAGTGATACGAGAGTAGCGGGAGGTTTAACCTACAATGAGCAGTTCTTC.

The chain has TRBV3-1 (or the pseudogene TRBV3-2) and TRBJ2-7; TRBD2 agrees at 7 bases. The CDR3 is made up of 12 amino acids. CDR1 is LGHDT and CDR2 is YNNKEL in the germline V gene (reference sequence). V shed 1 base, J shed 7 bases, and the junction held 1 base outside the gene matches. CDR3 nucleotide sequence: TGTGCCAGCAGCCAAGGGGGGGGAGAGCAGTACTTC. It translates to CASSQGGGEQYF.

This CDR3 reads CASSLGTGTTHTDTQYF. The CDR3 DNA is TGTGCCAGCAGCTTAGGTACCGGGACAACCCACACAGATACGCAGTATTTT. The chain is built from TRBV11-2 and TRBJ2-3; a weak D match, TRBD1 (6 bases). CDR3 length: 17 residues. Germline V gene sequence: CDR1 SGHAT, CDR2 FQNNGV. The ends were cut back, 1 base at V and 2 bases at J, with 16 bases in the middle.

The V gene is TRBV19, the J gene TRBJ1-1, with D possibly TRBD1 on 6 matching bases. CDR3 length: 14 residues. V was shortened by 5 bases and J by 1 base, with 11 bases between the two germline ends. From germline, CDR1 is LNHDA and CDR2 SQIVND (reference sequence). The CDR3 spells CASSPGGANTEAFF. The CDR3 nucleotides are TGTGCCAGTAGTCCCGGGGGGGCGAACACTGAAGCTTTCTTT.

The chain couples TRBV20-1 to TRBJ2-3; possibly TRBD1 for D (5 bases). V was pared by 3 bases and J by 3 bases, with 13 bases between. Per the germline V gene, CDR1 is DFQATT and CDR2 is SNEGSKA (reference sequence). This CDR3 comprises 14 residues. The CDR3 loop is CSASRQGKTDTQYF. In nucleotides, the CDR3 is TGCAGTGCTAGTCGTCAGGGTAAGACAGATACGCAGTATTTT.

V usage is TRBV11-2 and J usage is TRBJ2-5; 8 positions agree with TRBD2. Germline V CDR1 and CDR2: SGHAT, FQNNGV. The CDR3 is made up of 15 amino acids. V trimming: 1 base; J trimming: 9 bases; junction bases outside the gene matches: 10. The CDR3 coding sequence is TGTGCCAGCAGCTTAGTGCGGGGGGCCACCAGGCCCCAGTACTTC. Encoded protein: CASSLVRGATRPQYF.

V and J are TRBV7-2 and TRBJ2-2; no reliable D call. Trimming removed 5 bases from V and 4 bases from J, with 11 bases in between. The CDR3 has 14 amino acids. Germline V lookup: CDR1 SGHTA, CDR2 FQGNSA. The CDR3 is CASSTKTGTGELFF. Here the CDR3 DNA reads TGTGCCAGCAGCACAAAAACGGGCACCGGGGAGCTGTTTTTT.

The DNA for the CDR3 is TGTGCCAGCAGTCCTCTCCCATACCCGGACAGGGTGGGGAGCTCCTATAATTCACCCCTCCACTTT. Amino acids: CASSPLPYPDRVGSSYNSPLHF. V usage is TRBV27 and J usage is TRBJ1-6, with TRBD1 identical over 8 bases. CDR1 is MNHEY and CDR2 is SMNVEV in the germline V gene (reference sequence). V lost 5 bases, J lost 0 bases, and 21 bases stayed unmatched. This CDR3 contains 22 residues.

This chain uses TRBV19 with TRBJ2-1, with D uncertain. CDR1 and CDR2 from the germline V gene are LNHDA and SQIVND (reference sequence). The CDR3 is made up of 13 amino acids. V gave up 3 bases and J gave up 7 bases, with 10 bases separating them. The CDR3 protein is CASSILSLNEQFF. The CDR3 nucleotides read TGTGCCAGTAGTATTCTGAGTTTGAATGAGCAGTTCTTC.

This rearrangement joins TRBV28 to TRBJ2-1, with TRBD2 matching over 10 bases. V lost 1 base and J lost 8; bases outside the gene matches: 2. This CDR3 has 14 amino acids. Germline loops: CDR1 MDHEN, CDR2 SYDVKM. CDR3 sequence (DNA): TGTGCCAGCAGTTTATATGGACTAGCGGATGAGCAGTTCTTC. It is translated as CASSLYGLADEQFF.

The J gene is TRBJ1-2, the V gene TRBV29-1; D gene uncertain. Trimming took off 6 bases at V and 3 bases at J, with 8 bases between the two ends. This CDR3 has 11 residues. Germline CDR1 is SQVTM and CDR2 is ANQGSEA. CDR3 sequence reads: CSVLDDYGYTF. CDR3 nucleotides: TGCAGCGTGTTAGATGACTATGGCTACACCTTC. Variable domain in full (rest from reference TRBV29-1 and TRBJ1-2): SAVISQKPSRDICQRGTSLTIQCQVDSQVTMMFWYRQQPGQSLTLIATANQGSEATYESGFVIDKFPISRPNLTFSTLTVSNMSPEDSSIYLCSVLDDYGYTFGSGTRLTVV.

The chain carries TRBV13 and TRBJ2-3; 7 bases fit TRBD2. Germline-derived CDR1 and CDR2 are PRHDT and FYEKMQ (reference sequence). The CDR3 totals 14 residues. J lost 2 bases, V lost 5 bases, and 4 bases had no gene match. The CDR3: CASSGRDYTDTQYF. Written as DNA, the CDR3 is TGTGCCAGCAGCGGGCGGGACTACACAGATACGCAGTATTTT.

The chain uses TRBV9 and TRBJ2-6; TRBD2 aligns across 8 bases. Unmatched junction bases numbered 9, after V lost 4 bases and J lost 0 bases. This CDR3 has 18 amino acids. Germline CDR1 is SGDLS and CDR2 is YYNGEE. For the CDR3, the DNA is TGTGCCAGCAGCCCGCGGGGGGCGCTAAGCTCTGGGGCCAACGTCCTGACTTTC. Its translation: CASSPRGALSSGANVLTF.

This rearrangement joins TRBV7-2 to TRBJ1-1; possible D gene TRBD1, 5 bases. The germline V and J ends were trimmed by 5 bases and 0 bases, with 13 bases remaining between them. The germline V gene has CDR1 SGHTA and CDR2 FQGNSA. This CDR3 contains 15 residues. The CDR3 sequence is CASSPWGRVNTEAFF. CDR3 DNA: TGTGCCAGCAGCCCATGGGGCAGGGTGAACACTGAAGCTTTCTTT.